This T cell receptor (beta chain) came from a study of vaccination and CD4 T cells after COVID-19 (dated by TCRdb to 2022 to 2024). Regarding the study in general: SARS-CoV-2 positivity had been established in the convalescent patients by nasal swab PCR, and mild disease was recorded in eight to ten of these patients and severe disease in one. The spike-specific CD4+ TCR repertoire was compared before and after mRNA vaccination in approximately ten COVID-19 convalescent patients and a few infection-naive healthy vaccine recipients. Post-COVID blood samples from convalescent patients were collected a median of approximately 93 days after diagnosis, with a range of 35 to 161 days. For stimulating the cultures, overlapping spike peptide pools were used, derived from SARS-CoV-2 as well as from the common cold coronaviruses HCoV-NL63, HCoV-OC43 and HCoV-229E. Post-vaccine blood samples were taken a median of about 77 days after the second vaccine dose, with a range of roughly 14 to 250 days. In control cultures, a CEFX viral epitope pool was used as positive control, an HIV-1 Nef peptide pool was used as negative control, or no peptide was added. The convalescent cohort included six males and four females, with two Hispanic individuals, seven Caucasians, two Asians and one multiracial person. Each participant got two doses of either the Pfizer-BioNTech BNT162b2 vaccine (n=8) or the Moderna mRNA-1273 vaccine (n=2). Beyond this particular receptor, the publication reports: The study included relatively few convalescent patients and did not analyze early timepoints after natural infection. An increase in the median number of SARS-CoV-2-reactive clonotypes from 21 after infection to a few dozen after vaccination was observed, but the change was not found to be significant. Nearly all vaccine-specific clones in convalescent patients (304 of 307) were mono-reactive for SARS-CoV-2 spike rather than cross-reactive with common cold coronaviruses. In convalescent patients, a median around 90% of post-vaccine SARS-CoV-2-reactive clones were detected only after vaccination, and vaccine-specific priming was suggested by this finding.

Measured from the cysteine to the phenylalanine, the CDR3 is 17 residues long. Only the CDR3 portion is preserved as DNA: 51 bases, with reading frame beginning at the first base. V is clipped by 4 bases and J by 0 bases, and the sequence between their germline boundaries is 14 bases long. Looking up the germline V gene yields CDR1 KGHDR and CDR2 SFDVKD. To prepare the library, PCR was applied. At the Johns Hopkins FTIC core, DNA from the cultured CD4+ T cells underwent TCR sequencing with the Oncomine TCR Beta short-read assay. The QIAamp micro DNA kit was used to extract genomic DNA from the cultured CD4+ T cells. Oncomine TCR Beta libraries from cultured CD4+ T cells were pooled with unique dual indexes and sequenced on an Illumina iSeq 100. In the original analysis: Non-productive sequences were removed, and CDR3s that did not start with C, did not end with F or W, or were shorter than 7 amino acids were discarded. Antigen-specific clonotypes were identified using the MANAFEST web application through comparison of peptide-stimulated wells with reference and other culture wells. To be called positive, a clone needed an FDR below 0.05, an odds ratio above 5, and a productive frequency above 0.1% in at least two of three replicate wells. Cross-reactive clonotypes were defined as significantly expanded in both SARS-CoV-2 spike wells and at least one common cold coronavirus spike condition. Levenshtein distances (stringdist) and unrooted phylogenetic trees (ape) in R version 3.6.1 were used to assess CDR3 homology. The raw public reads went through TCRdb reprocessing: fastp at Q25, MiXCR clone calling, in-frame beta chains kept. Under each unique CDR3 protein, matching rows form one entry showing the most common genes and DNA. For this entry, the V and J calls and clone size follow TCRdb and not the study's own pipeline. The sample includes around 20,000 distinct CDR3 sequences, with less than 75% observed a single time. Just over 8.5% of the sample belongs to the ten largest clones.

For this clonotype: Its antigen specificity is not known. No much larger clone exists at a distance of one base, and base qualities are not known.

What this sample's treatment or condition label stands for: approximately nine-day PBMC culture with coronavirus spike peptide pools or control peptides (ViraFEST assay). To expand antigen-specific T cells with peptide pools and then pick out the expanded clonotypes through TCR sequencing, the study relied on the ViraFEST assay. The convalescent patients' positive SARS-CoV-2 PCR tests fell between March and December 2020, which was before the Alpha, Beta and Delta variants emerged in the United States. Over 1.5 million PBMCs per well were cultured in IMDM with about 5% human AB serum and about 9.7 IU/ml IL-2, plus 10 ug/ml peptide pools. Half of the culture medium was replaced with fresh IL-2-containing medium on days 3 and 7. After 9 to 11 days of culture, CD4+ T cells were isolated by negative selection with the EasySep CD4+ T cell isolation kit. PBMCs were separated from whole blood using Ficoll-Paque Plus gradient centrifugation and then either used fresh or cryopreserved at -140C. Each culture condition was generally run in triplicate wells.

The sequence came from a human donor who had recovered from COVID-19. The sample comprised CD4+ T cells from blood, cultured in vitro. Recombination joined TRBV24-1 with TRBJ2-2, with no D gene named confidently. The DNA is TGTGCCACCAGTGACCCCCTTAGCTATTCGAACACCGGGGAGCTGTTTTTT. It translates to CATSDPLSYSNTGELFF.